The rows below give T cell receptor beta chains drawn from one sample of a study of T-cell reconstitution after alpha-beta-depleted transplantation in children. TCRdb re-analysed the PCR reads in MiXCR, keeping a single row per CDR3 protein. The sample gives about a million distinct CDR3 sequences, around 30% of which show up once; roughly 30% is in the top ten. Material: PBMCs, mostly from graft donor cells, obtained 360 days after TCRalphabeta/CD19-depleted stem cell transplant. The receptors come from a boy under two years old who had a stem cell transplant for SCID, so the T cells may come from the graft donor. Each CDR3 is given without its conserved first and last residue.

J	V	CDR3
TRBJ2-3	TRBV9	ASSVSAGGPADTQY
TRBJ2-5	TRBV20-1	SAPGTAQETQY
TRBJ1-4	TRBV5-5	ASSSMGDDEKLF
TRBJ1-1	TRBV5-1	ASSLEPESLNTEAF
TRBJ1-1	TRBV5-6	ASSPKGQNTEAF
TRBJ2-7	TRBV3-1	ASSQEWLYSYEQY
TRBJ2-7	TRBV6-1	ASTRAGGSGEQY
TRBJ1-6	TRBV9	ASSPGAKGSYNSPLH
TRBJ2-7	TRBV10-3	AISESNQPNEQY
TRBJ2-1	TRBV9	ASSRTNRGPYNEQF
TRBJ2-5	TRBV9	ASSVAETQY
TRBJ2-7	TRBV7-9	ASSLGTGKY
TRBJ2-7	TRBV5-4	ASSLGLSRQLYEQY
TRBJ2-1	TRBV9	ASSVFGGGIREQF
TRBJ2-1	TRBV28	ASSSGGQWSSYNEQF
TRBJ2-3	TRBV20-1	SASPYEDTQY
TRBJ2-7	TRBV11-2	ASSFSTGGDEQY
TRBJ2-7	TRBV10-2	ASSAPNLAGGAYEQY
TRBJ2-7	TRBV7-8	ASSSGRGKAYEQY
TRBJ2-2	TRBV2	ASGAESFTGELF
TRBJ1-1	TRBV12-3/TRBV12-4	ASSPAGGAGRYTEAF
TRBJ2-2	TRBV28	ASSLWRGGANTGELF
TRBJ2-7	TRBV3-1	ASSQVTDEQY
TRBJ2-2	TRBV12-3/TRBV12-4	ASSLAGRAGELF
TRBJ2-1	TRBV5-1	ASSIRDSENEQF
TRBJ2-5	TRBV14	ASSHPGAQETQY
TRBJ2-3	TRBV12-3/TRBV12-4	ATLDRGWSGTDTQY
TRBJ2-5	TRBV12-3/TRBV12-4	ASRPLGQGGIETQY
TRBJ1-5	TRBV6-5	ASSRTHNQPQH
TRBJ2-1	TRBV3-1	ASSQGQGGNEQF
TRBJ1-5	TRBV18	ASSPDNQPQH
TRBJ2-7	TRBV6-2/TRBV6-3	ASSSIFQAARLSYEQY
TRBJ1-1	TRBV10-3	AISLGGNTEAF
TRBJ2-1	TRBV11-3	ASSLGHLSYNEQF
TRBJ2-5	TRBV5-1	ASSLVVREPLQETQY
TRBJ2-1	TRBV5-6	ASRPPGLADAYNEQF
TRBJ2-7	TRBV11-1	ASSHGERGGRY
TRBJ1-4	TRBV6-5	ASSYEGLREKLF
TRBJ1-1	TRBV10-3	AIWGGLNTEAF
TRBJ2-3	TRBV5-1	ASSPVLGGASTDTQY
TRBJ2-6	TRBV15	ATSRDVGLTGANVLT
TRBJ2-7	TRBV20-1	SARVSTSGGLLEQY
TRBJ2-1	TRBV9	ASSSPRDRALSSYNEQF
TRBJ2-4	TRBV5-6	ASSLSQGLNIQY
TRBJ2-5	TRBV4-3	ASSQDPQGGYQETQY
TRBJ2-5	TRBV3-1	ASSHYWADKETQY
TRBJ2-7	TRBV2	ASSERNEQY
TRBJ2-1	TRBV5-1	ASSFRERQRQF
TRBJ2-7	TRBV2	ASSKDRGLYEQY
TRBJ2-5	TRBV6-1	ASRRHGGLAGEETQY
TRBJ2-1	TRBV6-5	ASSPRGGRNNEQF
TRBJ2-7	TRBV20-1	SAPLGHKPYEQY
TRBJ1-2	TRBV7-8	ASSLLSPDSGYGYT
TRBJ1-5	TRBV20-1	SARDGSGVNQPQH
TRBJ1-1	TRBV6-5	ASSHGTGGAVNTEAF
TRBJ2-4	TRBV2	ASTLEGVRGIQY